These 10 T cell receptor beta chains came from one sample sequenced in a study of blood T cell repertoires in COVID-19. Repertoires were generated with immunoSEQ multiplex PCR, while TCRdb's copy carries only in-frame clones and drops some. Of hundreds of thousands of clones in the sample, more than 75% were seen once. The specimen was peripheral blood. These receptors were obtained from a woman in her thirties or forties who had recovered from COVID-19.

The DNA for the CDR3 is TGCGCCAGCAGCCAAGATAACGTGGTCGGGGGTAGCGGGGAGCTGTTTTTT. It translates to CASSQDNVVGGSGELFF. The rearrangement links TRBV4-3 to TRBJ2-2; a possible D gene is TRBD2 (6 bases). Looked up from germline, CDR1 is LGHNA and CDR2 is YSLEER. CDR3 size: 17 residues. The V end was cut by 0 bases, the J end by 7 bases, with 18 bases between.

The CDR3 sequence is CASSLKTGGGSYNEQFF. CDR3 nucleotides: TGCGCCAGCAGCCTAAAGACGGGGGGCGGGTCGTACAATGAGCAGTTCTTC. J is TRBJ2-1 and V is TRBV4-1, with D tentatively TRBD2 (7 bases). Germline V CDR1 and CDR2: MGHRA, YSYEKL. The CDR3 has 17 residues. The germline V and J ends were trimmed by 4 bases and 4 bases, with 20 bases remaining between them.

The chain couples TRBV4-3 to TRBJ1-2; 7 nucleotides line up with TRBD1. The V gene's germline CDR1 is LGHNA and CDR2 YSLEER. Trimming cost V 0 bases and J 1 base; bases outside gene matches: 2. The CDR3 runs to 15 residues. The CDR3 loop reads CASSQDSGGNYGYTF. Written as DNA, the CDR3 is TGCGCCAGCAGCCAAGATTCAGGGGGTAACTATGGCTACACCTTC.

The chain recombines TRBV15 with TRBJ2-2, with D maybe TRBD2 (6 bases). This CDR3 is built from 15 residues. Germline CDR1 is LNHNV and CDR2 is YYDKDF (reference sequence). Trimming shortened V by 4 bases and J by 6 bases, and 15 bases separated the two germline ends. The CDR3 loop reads CATSTRDGGAGELFF. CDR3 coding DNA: TGTGCCACCAGCACAAGGGACGGGGGAGCCGGGGAGCTGTTTTTT.

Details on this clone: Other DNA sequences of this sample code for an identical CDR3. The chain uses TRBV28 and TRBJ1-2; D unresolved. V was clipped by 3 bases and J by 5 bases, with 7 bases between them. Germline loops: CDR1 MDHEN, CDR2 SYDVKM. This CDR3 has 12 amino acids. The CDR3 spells CASSFRGYGYTF. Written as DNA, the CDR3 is TGTGCCAGCAGTTTCCGAGGGTATGGCTACACCTTC.

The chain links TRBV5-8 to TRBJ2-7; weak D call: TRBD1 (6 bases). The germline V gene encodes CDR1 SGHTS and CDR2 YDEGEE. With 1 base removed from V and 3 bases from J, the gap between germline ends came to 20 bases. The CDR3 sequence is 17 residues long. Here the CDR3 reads CASSLWVLGTYHYEQYF. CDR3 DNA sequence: TGTGCCAGCAGCTTGTGGGTGTTGGGGACATACCACTACGAGCAGTACTTC.

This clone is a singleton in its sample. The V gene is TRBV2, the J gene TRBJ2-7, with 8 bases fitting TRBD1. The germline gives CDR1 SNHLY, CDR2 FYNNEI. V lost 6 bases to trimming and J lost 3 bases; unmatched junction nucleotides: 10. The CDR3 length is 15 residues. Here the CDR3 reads CASRERAGTGYEQYF. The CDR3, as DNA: TGTGCCAGCAGAGAGAGAGCCGGGACAGGCTACGAGCAGTACTTC.

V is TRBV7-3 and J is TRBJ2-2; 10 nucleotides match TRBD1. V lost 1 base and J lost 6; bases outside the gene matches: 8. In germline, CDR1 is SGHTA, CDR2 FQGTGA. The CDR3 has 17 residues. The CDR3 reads CASSLNLRQGASGELFF. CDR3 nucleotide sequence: TGTGCCAGCAGCTTAAACCTTAGACAGGGGGCGTCCGGGGAGCTGTTTTTT.

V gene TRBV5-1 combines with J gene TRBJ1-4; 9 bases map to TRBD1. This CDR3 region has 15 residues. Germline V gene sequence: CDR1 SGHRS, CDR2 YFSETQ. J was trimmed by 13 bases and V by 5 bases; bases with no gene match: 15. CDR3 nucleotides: TGCGCCAGCAGGCCACAGGGGGCCCCGGATGGAGGACTGTTTTTT. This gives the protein CASRPQGAPDGGLFF.

The CDR3 DNA follows: TGTGCCGGCCGGACAGGGAGGTCAACTGAAGCTTTCTTT. Protein product: CAGRTGRSTEAFF. The genes are TRBV2 and TRBJ1-1, with 8 nucleotides matching TRBD1. This CDR3 contains 13 residues. Germline trimming cut 11 bases from V and 5 bases from J; bases unmatched to any gene: 10. Per the germline V gene, CDR1 is SNHLY and CDR2 is FYNNEI.